The rows below give T cell receptor beta chains drawn from one sample of a study of T cell responses to AZD1222 COVID-19 vaccine. This table comes from immunoSEQ multiplex PCR, and its TCRdb copy is limited to in-frame clones, with some not included. In the table there are 150,000 to 200,000 clones, approximately 90% of which are singletons. The source material was peripheral blood, sampled on day 0 of AZD1222 vaccination. These receptors originate from an adult in good health. Each CDR3 is given without its conserved first and last residue. Each record gives: J gene, V gene, CDR3 protein.

TRBJ2-1 TRBV6-4 ASSSAGASSYNEQF
TRBJ2-5 TRBV20-1 SASQQTQY
TRBJ2-3 TRBV19 ASSMAGSADTQY
TRBJ1-1 TRBV4-3 ASSQGRLMNTEAF
TRBJ1-6 TRBV7-2 ASSLGGQGNSPLH
TRBJ2-5 TRBV4-2 ASSQDWSNQETQY
TRBJ1-3 TRBV5-1 ASSMDSPRRSGNTIY
TRBJ2-1 TRBV6-5 ASSTRLASGNEQF
TRBJ2-2 TRBV7-3 ASSYDTNTGELF
TRBJ2-5 TRBV2 ASMRALQETQY